This T cell receptor (beta chain) was documented in a study of blood T cell repertoires in COVID-19. Background on the study: Whether acute or convalescent, the COVID-19 samples came from the United States, Italy and Spain. PBMCs, B-cell-depleted T cells, or T cells provided the cDNA or gDNA that made up the material.

Trimming cost V 0 bases and J 8 bases, with 14 bases left between them. This CDR3 comprises 14 residues. Germline V lookup: CDR1 GTSNPN, CDR2 SVGIG (reference sequence). The data were produced by immunoSEQ multiplex PCR, yet TCRdb's version contains in-frame clones alone and is incomplete. The sample shows under 200,000 clones, approximately 81% of them seen only once. Living in about 25 US areas, the participants were between 18 and 89 years of age. The study assigned cohorts using participant-reported clinical history. The chain carries TRBV30 and TRBJ2-1; D possibly corresponds to TRBD2 (6 bases). The receptor was isolated from a woman aged 35 to 49 with acute COVID-19. Sequenced sample: PBMCs or T cells enriched from blood (not recorded which). CDR3 loop: CAWSVSGRRDEQFF. The CDR3 DNA is TGTGCCTGGAGTGTCTCGGGGAGGAGGGATGAGCAGTTCTTC.